Below, 23 T cell receptor beta chains from the same sample are listed, as sequenced in a study of blood T cell repertoires in COVID-19. The table came from immunoSEQ multiplex PCR; TCRdb's copy has only in-frame clones and leaves some out. Of about 280,000 clones in the sample, approximately 89% are singletons; the top ten hold about 10%. Input material: peripheral blood. Source of these receptors: a man aged 35 to 55 with active or convalescent COVID-19.

V gene TRBV25-1 combines with J gene TRBJ1-2, with D perhaps matching TRBD1 (6 bases). Trimming shortened V by 8 bases and J by 7 bases, and 14 bases separated the two germline ends. Germline CDR1 reads MGHDK; CDR2 reads SYGVNS. There are 12 residues in the CDR3. CDR3 protein: CASQLGAGGYTF. CDR3 nucleotides: TGTGCCAGCCAGTTGGGGGCGGGTGGCTACACCTTC.

The chain uses TRBV27 and TRBJ1-5; 8 bases agree with TRBD1. CDR3 length: 15 amino acids. With V trimmed by 6 bases and J by 2 bases, 6 bases remained unmatched. Germline V gives CDR1 MNHEY, CDR2 SMNVEV (reference sequence). The CDR3 DNA reads TGTGCCAGCAGGTCGGGACAGGTGGGCAATCAGCCCCAGCATTTT. It encodes CASRSGQVGNQPQHF.

The chain employs TRBV2 and TRBJ2-2, with 8 bases identical to TRBD1. The CDR3 is 13 amino acids. Germline values: CDR1 SNHLY, CDR2 FYNNEI. Unmatched junction bases numbered 4, after V lost 6 bases and J lost 7 bases. The CDR3 bases are TGTGCCAGCAGGACAGGGGATGTCGGGGAGCTGTTTTTT. It is translated as CASRTGDVGELFF.

The chain carries TRBV3-1 (or the pseudogene TRBV3-2) and TRBJ2-2; 7 bases agree with TRBD2. CDR1 is LGHDT and CDR2 is YNNKEL in the germline V gene (reference sequence). The trim removed 5 bases at V and 2 bases at J, leaving 5 bases unmatched. The length of the CDR3 is 15 residues. CDR3 sequence reads: CASSSGTTNTGELFF. The CDR3, as DNA: TGTGCCAGCAGCTCCGGGACTACTAACACCGGGGAGCTGTTTTTT.

V is TRBV13 and J is TRBJ2-5; 7 bases line up with TRBD1. This CDR3 has 19 amino acids. Germline assignment: CDR1 PRHDT and CDR2 FYEKMQ (reference sequence). The V gene end was trimmed by 4 bases and the J gene end by 5 bases; junction bases not matched to a gene: 22. The CDR3 loop reads CASSSRKGAADTLTETQYF. CDR3 nucleotide sequence: TGTGCCAGCAGCTCGAGAAAGGGGGCGGCGGACACCCTCACCGAGACCCAGTACTTC.

The genes are TRBV30 and TRBJ1-4; 7 positions agree with TRBD1. J gave up 5 bases and V 5 bases, and 5 bases lay outside the gene matches. The CDR3 has 13 amino acids. Germline loops: CDR1 GTSNPN, CDR2 SVGIG (reference sequence). The CDR3 DNA reads TGTGCCTGGGAGACAGGGTCAAATGAAAAACTGTTTTTT. Its protein product is CAWETGSNEKLFF.

This clone has a handful of counts. The chain has TRBV5-1 and TRBJ1-1; 8 positions match TRBD1. The ends lost 3 bases at V and 1 base at J; junction bases unmatched: 2. CDR1 and CDR2 from the germline V gene are SGHRS and YFSETQ. CDR3 length: 14 residues. The CDR3 spells CASSSGQENTEAFF. The CDR3 bases are TGCGCCAGCAGCTCGGGACAGGAGAACACTGAAGCTTTCTTT.

The V call is TRBV2, the J call TRBJ1-2, with no clear D. Per the germline V gene, CDR1 is SNHLY and CDR2 is FYNNEI. The CDR3 covers 11 residues. The ends were cut back, 7 bases at V and 8 bases at J, with 11 bases in the middle. The CDR3 is CASTGGEGYTF. DNA of the CDR3: TGTGCCAGCACCGGCGGGGAGGGCTACACCTTC.

This sequence joins TRBV2 and TRBJ1-1, with 10 nucleotides matching TRBD1. CDR1 is SNHLY, CDR2 FYNNEI, per germline. The trim removed 3 bases at V and 4 bases at J, leaving 8 bases unmatched. The CDR3 consists of 16 residues. The CDR3 DNA follows: TGTGCCAGCAGTGATGGGACAGGGGTGGCGCGCACTGAAGCTTTCTTT. This encodes CASSDGTGVARTEAFF.

J is TRBJ2-5 and V is TRBV5-4; TRBD2 matches 8 bases. This CDR3 has 14 residues. CDR1 and CDR2 (germline): SGHNT, YYREEE (reference sequence). The junction had 4 bases not matched to a gene; V was cut back by 5 bases and J by 1 base. CDR3 region: CASSYSGVQETQYF. The CDR3 DNA reads TGTGCCAGCAGTTATAGCGGGGTCCAAGAGACCCAGTACTTC.

V gene TRBV28 combines with J gene TRBJ1-2; 9 bases map to TRBD1. Trimming at V came to 3 bases and at J to 5 bases, leaving 7 bases not matched to a gene. The CDR3 contains 15 residues. Germline lookup yields CDR1 MDHEN and CDR2 SYDVKM. The chain's CDR3 is CASSFNPDRGYGYTF. In nucleotides, the CDR3 is TGTGCCAGCAGTTTCAACCCTGACAGGGGGTATGGCTACACCTTC.

This chain connects TRBV5-1 to TRBJ2-2, with a tentative D call TRBD2 (6 bases). This CDR3 spans 15 amino acids. Germline-derived CDR1 and CDR2 are SGHRS and YFSETQ. The V gene lost 4 bases and the J gene lost 5 bases, with 15 bases spanning the gap. CDR3 in amino acids: CASSRDSVGTGELFF. The CDR3 DNA sequence: TGCGCCAGCAGCAGGGACTCCGTGGGGACCGGGGAGCTGTTTTTT.

The chain recombines TRBV9 with TRBJ2-4; 7 bases fit TRBD1. Germline CDR1 and CDR2: SGDLS and YYNGEE. Trimming took 4 bases from V and 7 from J; bases not matched to a gene: 8. The CDR3 sequence is 14 residues long. CDR3 in amino acids: CASSPRTGANIQYF. The CDR3 region has the DNA TGTGCCAGCAGCCCCCGGACAGGTGCGAACATTCAGTACTTC.

The rearrangement links TRBV15 to TRBJ1-1, with D uncertain. Trimming cost V 1 base and J 1 base, with 10 bases left between them. The germline CDR1 and CDR2 sequences are LNHNV and YYDKDF (reference sequence). The CDR3 runs 15 residues. The chain's CDR3 is CATSRVGAENTEAFF. The CDR3 nucleotides read TGTGCCACCAGCAGAGTAGGTGCGGAGAACACTGAAGCTTTCTTT.

The chain carries TRBV28 and TRBJ1-4; no clear D. Trimming left V 6 bases short and J 7 bases short, with 18 bases between. CDR1 is MDHEN and CDR2 is SYDVKM in the germline V gene. This CDR3 is built from 15 residues. As DNA, the CDR3 is TGTGCCAGCAGGCTGAAGGGAATAGCGTTTGAAAAACTGTTTTTT. Its protein is CASRLKGIAFEKLFF.

This clone has a handful of counts. This sequence joins TRBV4-1 and TRBJ1-1, with a tentative D call TRBD1 (5 bases). Trimming stripped 4 bases from V and 2 bases from J, with 11 bases between. Germline CDR1 MGHRA, CDR2 YSYEKL. This CDR3 region has 14 residues. CDR3 coding DNA: TGCGCCAGCAGCCGGGCGGGGGACAACACTGAAGCTTTCTTT. Its protein is CASSRAGDNTEAFF.

The chain combines TRBV19 with TRBJ2-6; tentatively, D is TRBD2 (5 bases). V dropped 6 bases and J dropped 4 bases, with 22 bases sitting between them. This CDR3 is built from 18 residues. Germline CDR1 and CDR2: LNHDA and SQIVND (reference sequence). CDR3 protein: CASSQYPPGSGGANVLTF. The CDR3 coding sequence is TGTGCCAGTAGCCAATACCCCCCAGGAAGCGGCGGGGCCAACGTCCTGACTTTC. The entire variable domain, with the rest obtained from reference TRBV19 and TRBJ2-6, is as follows: DGGITQSPKYLFRKEGQNVTLSCEQNLNHDAMYWYRQDPGQGLRLIYYSQIVNDFQKGDIAEGYSVSREKKESFPLTVTSAQKNPTAFYLCASSQYPPGSGGANVLTFGAGSRLTVL.

The rearrangement uses TRBV4-2 and TRBJ2-7; 8 bases are a match to TRBD2. This CDR3 contains 15 residues. Looked up from germline, CDR1 is LGHNA and CDR2 is YNFKEQ. Unmatched junction bases numbered 10, after V lost 0 bases and J lost 9 bases. CDR3 sequence (DNA): TGTGCCAGCAGCCAAGAACGGGAGGGCCCTAGGGCGCAGTACTTC. This codes for CASSQEREGPRAQYF.

J is TRBJ2-2 and V is TRBV10-1; 9 bases line up with TRBD2. The CDR3 covers 14 residues. After removal of 8 bases from V and 6 bases from J, the junction contained 7 bases not matched to a gene. Germline V gene data show CDR1 as WNHNN and CDR2 as SYGVQD (reference sequence). The CDR3 loop is CASAAGGQSGELFF. CDR3 coding DNA: TGCGCCAGCGCGGCGGGGGGGCAGTCCGGGGAGCTGTTTTTT.

V usage is TRBV4-1 and J usage is TRBJ2-3; D perhaps matches TRBD2 (6 bases). The CDR3 covers 14 residues. V lost 4 bases, J lost 1 base, and 9 bases lay in between. Looked up from germline, CDR1 is MGHRA and CDR2 is YSYEKL. The CDR3 loop is CASSPGLRTDTQYF. CDR3 DNA: TGCGCCAGCAGCCCGGGACTCCGCACAGATACGCAGTATTTT.

The J gene is TRBJ1-5, the V gene TRBV7-9; the D gene is possibly TRBD1 (5 bases). The CDR3 is 15 residues long. V was pared by 6 bases and J by 2 bases, with 14 bases between. In germline, CDR1 is SEHNR, CDR2 FQNEAQ (reference sequence). The CDR3 nucleotides are TGTGCCAGCAGTCCTGCAGGGTTCGGCAATCAGCCCCAGCATTTT. It translates to CASSPAGFGNQPQHF.

This rearrangement joins TRBV9 to TRBJ1-1, with D possibly TRBD1 on 5 matching bases. The germline CDR1 and CDR2 sequences are SGDLS and YYNGEE. There are 15 residues in the CDR3. V lost 4 bases and J 1 base, leaving 14 bases between the germline ends. The CDR3 protein is CASSTTAGRNTEAFF. The CDR3 coding sequence is TGTGCCAGCAGCACCACGGCGGGACGGAACACTGAAGCTTTCTTT.

The chain is built from TRBV9 and TRBJ2-3; weak D call: TRBD1 (6 bases). The CDR3 is 14 residues long. V lost 3 bases and J lost 7, with 15 bases in between. Germline lookup yields CDR1 SGDLS and CDR2 YYNGEE. CDR3 nucleotide sequence: TGTGCCAGCAGCGCGGGGACAAGCCCCTATACGCAGTATTTT. Translating it yields CASSAGTSPYTQYF.